The entry below gives a single TCR beta chain sequence along with its context. Produced via immunoSEQ multiplex PCR; TCRdb's table is partial and in-frame only. The sample consists of roughly 80,000 clones, 88% of them appearing once. The data are from a study of control samples from healthy donors and cancer patients. The CDR3 covers 20 residues. V shed 0 bases and J 8 bases; nucleotides not matched to a gene: 15. Germline assignment: CDR1 SGHVS and CDR2 FQNEAQ. This receptor was obtained from a woman aged 45-59 years in good health. This sequence joins TRBV7-8 and TRBJ2-1; 14 nucleotides align to TRBD2. The specimen sequenced was blood. The CDR3 coding sequence is TGTGCCAGCAGCTTAGCGCTTAGCGGGACTAGCGGGGGTAGTACATATGAGCAGTTCTTC. Amino acid sequence: CASSLALSGTSGGSTYEQFF.